This TCR beta chain was sequenced during a study of shared clonotypes between healthy human individuals. Across the study: Per donor, three plates held CD4 naive cells, three held CD4 memory, two held CD8 naive and one held CD8 memory.

The CDR3 totals 11 residues. V was pared by 1 base and J by 3 bases, with 4 bases between. CDR1 GTSNPN and CDR2 SVGIG come from the germline V gene (reference sequence). General study points: Enrolling few donors narrowed the genetic and exposure-history diversity that was represented.

Each subset's genomic DNA was split evenly across several immunoSEQ plates. Method: immunoSEQ multiplex PCR; TCRdb's copy keeps in-frame clones and lacks some. This repertoire shows 2 million to 2.5 million clones, over 90% found once; its top ten account for 0.3% to 0.4%. Worth noting for this clone: The antigen remains unidentified.

The sequenced sample was naive CD4+ T cells from PBMCs. Described subset: CD45RA+ positively selected. The chain combines TRBV30 with TRBJ2-7; D is unclear. This clonotype was obtained from a man younger than 35 in good health. Some clones in this sample may be carry-over from other donors' samples. The CDR3 DNA sequence: TGTGCCTGGAGTGACGACTACGAGCAGTACTTC. Protein sequence: CAWSDDYEQYF.